Below are 15 T cell receptor beta chains sequenced from a single sample in a study of blood T cell repertoires in COVID-19. Here immunoSEQ multiplex PCR was the method, and the copy in TCRdb shows in-frame clones only, minus some. The sample includes fewer than 150,000 clones, over 70% of them seen just once. What was sequenced was peripheral blood. The source is an elderly man with acute or convalescent COVID-19.

The rearrangement uses TRBV20-1 and TRBJ2-1, with D hard to call. The CDR3 totals 10 residues. Germline CDR1 and CDR2: DFQATT and SNEGSKA (reference sequence). The CDR3 reads CSASDNEQFF. CDR3 DNA sequence: TGCAGCGCTTCTGACAATGAGCAGTTCTTC.

The V call is TRBV10-3, the J call TRBJ1-1; TRBD1 aligns across 7 bases. Germline V gives CDR1 ENHRY, CDR2 SYGVKD. The V gene end was trimmed by 4 bases and the J gene end by 1 base; junction bases not matched to a gene: 6. This CDR3 is 15 amino acids long. The CDR3 spells CAISAPGGQNTEAFF. The CDR3 DNA reads as TGTGCCATCAGTGCGCCAGGGGGGCAGAACACTGAAGCTTTCTTT.

J is TRBJ2-7 and V is TRBV18, with 10 bases matching TRBD1. After removal of 6 bases from V and 3 bases from J, the junction contained 17 bases not matched to a gene. CDR3 size: 18 residues. The germline V gene has CDR1 KGHSH and CDR2 LQKENI. The CDR3 sequence is CASSLFTAFGTGDYEQYF. The CDR3 region has the DNA TGTGCCAGCTCCTTATTCACCGCTTTCGGGACAGGGGACTACGAGCAGTACTTC. Using reference TRBV18 and TRBJ2-7 for the parts outside the CDR3, the full variable domain is NAGVMQNPRHLVRRRGQEARLRCSPMKGHSHVYWYRQLPEEGLKFMVYLQKENIIDESGMPKERFSAEFPKEGPSILRIQQVVRGDSAAYFCASSLFTAFGTGDYEQYFGPGTRLTVT.

This chain links TRBV18 with TRBJ2-7; no reliable D call. CDR3 length: 15 amino acids. Germline CDR1 and CDR2: KGHSH and LQKENI. The V end was cut by 2 bases, the J end by 6 bases, with 17 bases between. In DNA, the CDR3 is TGTGCCAGCTCACCAAGCATAGCAGATTTTCGCGAGCAGTACTTC. Translated: CASSPSIADFREQYF.

The CDR3 here is CAGRGAEAFF. CDR3 DNA: TGTGCCGGCCGGGGGGCTGAAGCTTTCTTT. This rearrangement joins TRBV30 to TRBJ1-1; TRBD1 is a possible D gene (5 bases). The germline V gene encodes CDR1 GTSNPN and CDR2 SVGIG (reference sequence). V was pared by 8 bases and J by 6 bases, with 10 bases between. There are 10 residues in the CDR3.

The chain combines TRBV6-4 with TRBJ2-2, with 9 bases identical to TRBD1. V dropped 3 bases and J dropped 5; count of bases not matched to a gene: 1. CDR3 length: 14 amino acids. CDR1 and CDR2 from the germline V gene are MRHNA and SNTAGT. The CDR3 region is CASSEQGATGELFF. The CDR3, as DNA: TGTGCCAGCAGTGAACAGGGGGCGACCGGGGAGCTGTTTTTT.

J is TRBJ1-4 and V is TRBV7-9; a weak D match, TRBD1 (5 bases). Germline lookup yields CDR1 SEHNR and CDR2 FQNEAQ (reference sequence). CDR3 length: 16 residues. V was clipped by 5 bases and J by 2 bases, with 15 bases between them. The CDR3: CASSPGRGPTNEKLFF. The CDR3 DNA reads TGTGCCAGCAGCCCAGGGAGGGGTCCGACTAATGAAAAACTGTTTTTT.

The rearrangement uses TRBV5-1 and TRBJ1-1; 10 nucleotides line up with TRBD1. The J segment lost 2 bases and the V segment lost 4 bases, leaving 8 bases of the junction unmatched. CDR1 is SGHRS and CDR2 is YFSETQ in the germline V gene. The CDR3 loop spans 16 amino acids. The CDR3 region is CASSPRQGALNTEAFF. As DNA, the CDR3 is TGCGCCAGCAGCCCAAGACAGGGGGCCCTAAACACTGAAGCTTTCTTT.

This clone was recorded a few times. The chain has TRBV19 and TRBJ1-2, with TRBD1 matching 10 bases. This CDR3 spans 14 amino acids. Unmatched junction bases numbered 4, after V lost 7 bases and J lost 2 bases. Germline CDR1 reads LNHDA; CDR2 reads SQIVND (reference sequence). Written as DNA, the CDR3 is TGTGCCAGTAACCCGGGACAGGGGAACTATGGCTACACCTTC. Encoded protein: CASNPGQGNYGYTF.

V usage is TRBV5-6 and J usage is TRBJ2-3, with D maybe TRBD2 (6 bases). This CDR3 is 16 amino acids long. Germline V gene sequence: CDR1 SGHDT, CDR2 YYEEEE. Trimming stripped 2 bases from V and 1 base from J, with 14 bases between. DNA of the CDR3: TGTGCCAGCAGCTTTGGAGGGTCCAAAGGCACAGATACGCAGTATTTT. This translates into CASSFGGSKGTDTQYF. The full variable domain, with the rest looked up from reference TRBV5-6 and TRBJ2-3, is DAGVTQSPTHLIKTRGQQVTLRCSPKSGHDTVSWYQQALGQGPQFIFQYYEEEERQRGNFPDRFSGHQFPNYSSELNVNALLLGDSALYLCASSFGGSKGTDTQYFGPGTRLTVL.

A single count supports this clone. The chain is built from TRBV12-3 or TRBV12-4 and TRBJ2-6; D is unresolved. Deletions cut 8 bases from V and 0 bases from J, with 5 bases between. The CDR3 contains 13 residues. The CDR3 protein is CASGPSGANVLTF. The CDR3 nucleotides are TGTGCCAGCGGGCCCTCTGGGGCCAACGTCCTGACTTTC.

The chain recombines TRBV6-5 with TRBJ2-7, with 8 bases matching TRBD1. The length of the CDR3 is 13 residues. The germline V gene encodes CDR1 MNHEY and CDR2 SVGAGI. With 6 bases clipped from V and 7 bases from J, the junction kept 8 bases outside the gene matches. This CDR3 reads CASRGQGLREQYF. Written as DNA, the CDR3 is TGTGCCAGCAGAGGACAGGGTTTGCGGGAGCAGTACTTC.

J is TRBJ2-1 and V is TRBV12-3 or TRBV12-4, with D perhaps matching TRBD2 (5 bases). V was pared by 8 bases and J by 7 bases, with 12 bases between. The CDR3 runs to 12 residues. The CDR3 reads CASGRRENEQFF. As DNA, the CDR3 is TGTGCCAGCGGTCGAAGGGAGAATGAGCAGTTCTTC.

This clone appeared once. This CDR3 is CASSLAQGMNTEAFF. In nucleotides, the CDR3 is TGTGCCAGCAGCTTAGCACAGGGCATGAACACTGAAGCTTTCTTT. This chain uses TRBV7-6 with TRBJ1-1; tentative D call: TRBD1 (6 bases). The germline gives CDR1 SGHVS, CDR2 FNYEAQ. The CDR3 consists of 15 residues. V was pared by 0 bases and J by 0 bases, with 8 bases between.

The chain combines TRBV4-1 with TRBJ1-1, with D perhaps TRBD1 (6 bases). The CDR3 is made up of 14 amino acids. The ends were cut back, 6 bases at V and 0 bases at J, with 11 bases in the middle. Germline CDR1 is MGHRA and CDR2 is YSYEKL. This CDR3 reads CASRNRALNTEAFF. DNA for the CDR3: TGCGCCAGCAGAAACAGGGCCTTGAACACTGAAGCTTTCTTT.